Shown below are 5 T cell receptor beta chains from a single sample sequenced in a study of blood T cell repertoires in COVID-19. Here immunoSEQ multiplex PCR was the method, and the copy in TCRdb shows in-frame clones only, minus some. Of some 250,000 clones detected, roughly 76% appear once; the ten largest clones hold 7.5%. Sequencing was performed on peripheral blood. The receptors were gathered from a woman of 80 years or more with COVID-19, enrolled during active disease.

This clone occurred a few times. The rearrangement links TRBV19 to TRBJ1-5; possibly TRBD1 for D (5 bases). Germline V gene sequence: CDR1 LNHDA, CDR2 SQIVND (reference sequence). The CDR3 is 15 residues long. V lost 4 bases, J lost 6 bases, and 16 bases lay in between. CDR3 amino acids: CASSNPTGSRQPQHF. CDR3 DNA: TGTGCCAGTAGTAACCCCACAGGATCGCGTCAGCCCCAGCATTTT.

CDR3 loop: CASSLMVGEKLFF. The CDR3 DNA sequence: TGCGCCAGCAGCTTGATGGTGGGCGAAAAACTGTTTTTT. The chain carries TRBV5-1 and TRBJ1-4; D gene uncertain. The CDR3 extends over 13 amino acids. Trimming left V 1 base short and J 8 bases short, with 9 bases between. In germline, CDR1 is SGHRS, CDR2 YFSETQ. Full variable domain (outside the CDR3, taken from reference TRBV5-1 and TRBJ1-4): KAGVTQTPRYLIKTRGQQVTLSCSPISGHRSVSWYQQTPGQGLQFLFEYFSETQRNKGNFPGRFSGRQFSNSRSEMNVSTLELGDSALYLCASSLMVGEKLFFGSGTQLSVL.

V is TRBV29-1 and J is TRBJ1-4, with TRBD1 identical over 7 bases. Per germline, CDR1 SQVTM and CDR2 ANQGSEA. This CDR3 is 12 amino acids long. V was pared by 6 bases and J by 4 bases, with 2 bases of the junction left unmatched. CDR3 residues: CSVRGDNEKLFF. The CDR3 DNA follows: TGCAGCGTCAGGGGGGATAATGAAAAACTGTTTTTT.

The chain combines TRBV5-4 with TRBJ1-2; the D is unclear. V lost 0 bases to trimming and J lost 2 bases, with 11 bases between them. The CDR3 runs 15 residues. Per the germline V gene, CDR1 is SGHNT and CDR2 is YYREEE (reference sequence). CDR3 sequence: CASSLEAGKNYGYTF. CDR3 bases: TGTGCCAGCAGCTTGGAGGCGGGCAAAAACTATGGCTACACCTTC.

This clone was picked up one time. The rearrangement joins TRBV7-2 to TRBJ2-1; 12 bases are shared with TRBD2. The ends lost 1 base at V and 8 bases at J; junction bases unmatched: 6. Per the germline V gene, CDR1 is SGHTA and CDR2 is FQGNSA. There are 16 residues in the CDR3. The CDR3 here is CASSLVGTSGWHEQFF. The CDR3 DNA reads TGTGCCAGCAGCTTAGTTGGGACTAGCGGGTGGCATGAGCAGTTCTTC.